This T cell receptor beta chain was found in a study of identical twins. Notes on the study in general: Not following the same donors, the study drew its conclusions from cross-sectional statistical analysis.

CDR1 WSHSY and CDR2 SAAADI come from the germline V gene. V lost 4 bases, J lost 2 bases, and 8 bases lay in between. The CDR3 sequence is 13 residues long. A single record per CDR3 protein comes from TCRdb applying MiXCR to the 5' RACE reads. This table holds about 530,000 distinct CDR3 sequences, approximately 20% found once. This clonotype was seen only a few times. Its antigen remains unknown. The same data also went into a second study, on yellow fever vaccine responses in identical twins. Turning to that study: Twins' T cell vaccine responses reportedly looked partly convergent, partly personalized.

This chain joins TRBV10-2 and TRBJ1-2, with D maybe TRBD1 (5 bases). The TCR originated in a woman aged 18-29 years in good health. The specimen sequenced was CD4+ T cells sorted from blood. The chain's CDR3 is CASSGGTNYGYTF. The CDR3 region has the DNA TGCGCCAGCAGTGGAGGGACCAACTATGGCTACACCTTC.